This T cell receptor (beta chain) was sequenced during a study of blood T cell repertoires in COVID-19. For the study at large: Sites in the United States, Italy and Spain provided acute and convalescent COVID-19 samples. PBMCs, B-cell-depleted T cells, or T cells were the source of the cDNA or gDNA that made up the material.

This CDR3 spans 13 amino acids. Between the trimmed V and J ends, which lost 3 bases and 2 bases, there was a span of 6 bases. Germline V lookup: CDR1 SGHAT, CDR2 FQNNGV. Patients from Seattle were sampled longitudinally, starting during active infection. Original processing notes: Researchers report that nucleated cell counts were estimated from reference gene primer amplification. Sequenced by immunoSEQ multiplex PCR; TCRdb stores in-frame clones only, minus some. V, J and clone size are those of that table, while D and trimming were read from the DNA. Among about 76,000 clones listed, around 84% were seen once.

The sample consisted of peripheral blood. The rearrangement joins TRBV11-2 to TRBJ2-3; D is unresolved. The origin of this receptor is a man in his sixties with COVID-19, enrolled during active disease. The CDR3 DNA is TGTGCCAGCAGCTTGGCCCACACAGATACGCAGTATTTT. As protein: CASSLAHTDTQYF.